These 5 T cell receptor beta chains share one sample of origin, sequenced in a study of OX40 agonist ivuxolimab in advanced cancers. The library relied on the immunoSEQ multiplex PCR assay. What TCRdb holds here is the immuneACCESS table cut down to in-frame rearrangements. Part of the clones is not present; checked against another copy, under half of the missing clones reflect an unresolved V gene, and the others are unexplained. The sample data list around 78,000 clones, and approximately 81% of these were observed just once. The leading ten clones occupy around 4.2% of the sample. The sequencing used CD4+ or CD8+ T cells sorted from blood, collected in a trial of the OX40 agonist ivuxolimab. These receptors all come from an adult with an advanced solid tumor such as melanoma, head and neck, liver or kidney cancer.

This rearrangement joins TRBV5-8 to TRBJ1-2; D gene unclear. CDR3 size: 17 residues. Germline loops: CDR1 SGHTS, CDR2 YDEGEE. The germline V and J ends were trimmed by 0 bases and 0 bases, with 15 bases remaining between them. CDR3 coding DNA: TGTGCCAGCAGCTTGGCCACGGTTTTTGTAGCTAACTATGGCTACACCTTC. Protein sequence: CASSLATVFVANYGYTF. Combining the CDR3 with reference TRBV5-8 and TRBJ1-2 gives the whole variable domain EAGVTQSPTHLIKTRGQQATLRCSPISGHTSVYWYQQALGLGLQFLLWYDEGEERNRGNFPPRFSGRQFPNYSSELNVNALELEDSALYLCASSLATVFVANYGYTFGSGTRLTVV.

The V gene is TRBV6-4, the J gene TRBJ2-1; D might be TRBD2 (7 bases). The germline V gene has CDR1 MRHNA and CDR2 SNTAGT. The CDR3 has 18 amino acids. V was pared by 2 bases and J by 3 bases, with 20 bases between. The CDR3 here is CASSDDPVGGGLYNEQFF. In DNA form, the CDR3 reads TGTGCCAGCAGTGACGATCCTGTGGGCGGGGGCCTCTACAATGAGCAGTTCTTC.

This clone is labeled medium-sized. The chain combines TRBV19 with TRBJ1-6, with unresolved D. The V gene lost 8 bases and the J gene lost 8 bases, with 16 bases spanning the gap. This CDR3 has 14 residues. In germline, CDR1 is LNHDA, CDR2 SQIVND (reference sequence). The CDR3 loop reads CASRFSLNHSPLHF. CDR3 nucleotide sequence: TGTGCCAGTCGCTTTTCCCTCAACCATTCACCCCTCCACTTT.

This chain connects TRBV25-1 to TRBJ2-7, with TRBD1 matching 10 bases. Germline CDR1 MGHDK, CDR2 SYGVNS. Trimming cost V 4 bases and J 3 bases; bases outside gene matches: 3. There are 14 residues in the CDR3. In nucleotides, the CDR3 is TGTGCCAGCAGTGCGACAGGGGGCTTCTACGAGCAGTACTTC. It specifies CASSATGGFYEQYF.

CDR3 nucleotides: TGTGCCAGCAGCCCGACGGAGTCTATGGCTAGGTACACCTTC. Residues: CASSPTESMARYTF. The chain combines TRBV7-9 with TRBJ1-2; D unresolved. The ends were cut back, 5 bases at V and 11 bases at J, with 21 bases in the middle. The CDR3 loop spans 14 amino acids. Germline CDR1 and CDR2: SEHNR and FQNEAQ (reference sequence).